The clone carrying this T cell receptor beta chain was found once. Its cognate antigen is unknown. TCR beta sequences were obtained from blood CD8+ and CD4+ T cells. Bulk CD8+ and CD4+ cells came from magnetic negative isolation; CD8+ TEMRA by FACS. This entry belongs to a study of CD8 T cells in Susac syndrome. Study-level results: Regarding the TCR sequencing and HLA analysis, the study admitted that a relatively small number of individuals were involved.

It was with random hexamers that roughly 0.5 to 1 ug RNA was reverse transcribed. TCRdb reprocessed the immunoSEQ multiplex PCR reads with MiXCR, giving one entry per CDR3 protein. The sample has approximately 150,000 distinct CDR3 sequences, about 93% seen once; the top ten hold 0.13%. V was pared by 4 bases and J by 4 bases, with 10 bases between. The CDR3 totals 13 residues. Germline CDR1 is MNHEY and CDR2 is SVGAGI. Input material: CD4+ T cells from PBMCs. The chain joins TRBV6-5 to TRBJ1-2, with D possibly being TRBD1 (6 bases). The clonotype originates from a human donor in good health. CDR3 region: CASSFLGAYGYTF. CDR3 in DNA: TGTGCCAGCAGTTTTTTGGGGGCCTATGGCTACACCTTC.